The 25 T cell receptor beta chains given below trace back to one sample, sequenced in a study of response to subunit inactivated influenza vaccine. TCRdb used MiXCR to reprocess the RT-PCR reads, holding one entry per CDR3 protein. The repertoire holds about 500,000 distinct CDR3 sequences, with approximately 15% as singletons. The sample here was CD4+ T cells sorted from PBMCs, taken less than 30 months after vaccination. Every receptor here comes from a man aged 45-69 years who received an inactivated influenza vaccine.

This clonotype was seen repeatedly, ten times or more. The V gene is TRBV3-1, the J gene TRBJ1-1; tentative D call: TRBD1 (5 bases). Germline lookup yields CDR1 LGHDT and CDR2 YNNKEL (reference sequence). V was pared by 5 bases and J by 1 base, with 8 bases between. This CDR3 is 13 amino acids long. CDR3 nucleotide sequence: TGTGCCAGCAGCAGGGGTTCGAACACTGAAGCTTTCTTT. Translation gives CASSRGSNTEAFF.

V usage is TRBV7-8 and J usage is TRBJ1-5; TRBD1 agrees at 8 bases. The germline CDR1 and CDR2 sequences are SGHVS and FQNEAQ. After removal of 5 bases from V and 0 bases from J, the junction contained 9 bases not matched to a gene. The CDR3 totals 17 residues. The CDR3 reads CASSPRTGRISNQPQHF. The CDR3, as DNA: TGTGCCAGCAGCCCCCGGACAGGGAGAATTAGCAATCAGCCCCAGCATTTT.

J is TRBJ2-1 and V is TRBV11-2; 7 nucleotides agree with TRBD2. This CDR3 has 17 amino acids. CDR1 is SGHAT, CDR2 FQNNGV, per germline. Losses at the gene ends were 0 bases for V and 7 bases for J; bases not matched to a gene: 12. The CDR3 DNA reads TGTGCCAGCAGCTTAGATCGTGGGCGGGAGAGGAGGAATGAGCAGTTCTTC. Protein sequence: CASSLDRGRERRNEQFF. The variable domain in full, with the rest retrieved from reference TRBV11-2 and TRBJ2-1, is EAGVAQSPRYKIIEKRQSVAFWCNPISGHATLYWYQQILGQGPKLLIQFQNNGVVDDSQLPKDRFSAERLKGVDSTLKIQPAKLEDSAVYLCASSLDRGRERRNEQFFGPGTRLTVL.

J is TRBJ2-5 and V is TRBV13, with D perhaps given as TRBD1 or TRBD2 (5 bases each). Germline loops: CDR1 PRHDT, CDR2 FYEKMQ (reference sequence). V lost 0 bases to trimming and J lost 6 bases, with 8 bases between them. The CDR3 runs to 13 residues. The CDR3 bases are TGTGCCAGCAGCTTAGGCGGGGCGCAGACCCAGTACTTC. It codes for CASSLGGAQTQYF.

The chain combines TRBV7-6 with TRBJ2-5; D is undetermined. Between the trimmed V and J ends, which lost 1 base and 6 bases, there was a span of 3 bases. Germline CDR1 reads SGHVS; CDR2 reads FNYEAQ. The CDR3 loop spans 11 amino acids. The CDR3 sequence is CASSLGKTQYF. The CDR3 coding sequence is TGTGCCAGCAGCTTAGGGAAGACCCAGTACTTC.

The chain is built from TRBV28 and TRBJ2-3, with D uncertain. The CDR3 is made up of 17 amino acids. CDR1 is MDHEN, CDR2 SYDVKM, per germline. V lost 2 bases to trimming and J lost 4 bases, with 19 bases between them. CDR3 sequence reads: CASSLAVSHPRPDTQYF. CDR3 sequence (DNA): TGTGCCAGCAGTTTAGCAGTTTCACATCCCCGACCAGATACGCAGTATTTT. Drawing the rest from reference TRBV28 and TRBJ2-3, the complete variable domain is DVKVTQSSRYLVKRTGEKVFLECVQDMDHENMFWYRQDPGLGLRLIYFSYDVKMKEKGDIPEGYSVSREKKERFSLILESASTNQTSMYLCASSLAVSHPRPDTQYFGPGTRLTVL.

This clonotype was detected ten times or more. This chain uses TRBV6-1 with TRBJ2-7, with a possible D match to TRBD1 (6 bases). There are 16 residues in the CDR3. Germline V CDR1 and CDR2: MNHNS, SASEGT. Trimming cost V 6 bases and J 2 bases, with 20 bases left between them. This CDR3 reads CASRGYTGSTTYEQYF. The CDR3 region has the DNA TGTGCCAGCAGGGGTTATACAGGGAGTACGACCTACGAGCAGTACTTC.

The rearrangement uses TRBV4-2 and TRBJ2-4; D possibly corresponds to TRBD1 (5 bases). Between the trimmed V and J ends, which lost 1 base and 5 bases, there was a span of 9 bases. The CDR3 runs 14 residues. The germline gives CDR1 LGHNA, CDR2 YNFKEQ. CDR3 nucleotides: TGTGCCAGCAGCCAAGCAGGGTTCCAAAACATTCAGTACTTC. Its translation is CASSQAGFQNIQYF.

Many counts were recorded for this clonotype. The V call is TRBV12-3 or TRBV12-4, the J call TRBJ2-3; perhaps TRBD2 as D (5 bases). CDR3 size: 15 residues. V lost 6 bases and J 0 bases, leaving 13 bases between the germline ends. The CDR3: CASSPGAVSTDTQYF. DNA for the CDR3: TGTGCCAGCAGCCCCGGAGCGGTTAGCACAGATACGCAGTATTTT.

This clonotype appeared many times. The gene calls are TRBV29-1 and TRBJ2-5; no definite D call. In germline, CDR1 is SQVTM, CDR2 ANQGSEA. This CDR3 is built from 13 residues. V was cut by 6 bases and J by 2 bases, with 13 bases left in between. The CDR3 DNA reads as TGCAGCGTGGAGACTCAGGAACAAGAGACCCAGTACTTC. Translating it yields CSVETQEQETQYF.

This clonotype has at least ten counts. The V call is TRBV12-3 or TRBV12-4, the J call TRBJ1-2; 7 bases are a match to TRBD1. The CDR3 loop spans 13 amino acids. The J segment lost 4 bases and the V segment lost 6 bases, leaving 5 bases of the junction unmatched. CDR3 protein: CASSLGQRYGYTF. CDR3 DNA sequence: TGTGCCAGCAGCCTGGGACAGCGCTATGGCTACACCTTC.

This clonotype was recorded a few times. This CDR3 reads CASSQVGGPGELFF. Written as DNA, the CDR3 is TGTGCCAGCAGCCAAGTAGGGGGGCCCGGGGAGCTGTTTTTT. This chain joins TRBV3-1 and TRBJ2-2; tentatively, D is TRBD1 or TRBD2 (6 bases each). This CDR3 is built from 14 residues. V lost 1 base to trimming and J lost 6 bases, with 9 bases between them. Germline CDR1 and CDR2: LGHDT and YNNKEL (reference sequence). The full variable domain, its missing parts supplied by reference TRBV3-1 and TRBJ2-2, is DTAVSQTPKYLVTQMGNDKSIKCEQNLGHDTMYWYKQDSKKFLKIMFSYNNKELIINETVPNRFSPKSPDKAHLNLHINSLELGDSAVYFCASSQVGGPGELFFGEGSRLTVL.

Many counts were recorded for this clonotype. The chain recombines TRBV5-1 with TRBJ2-3, with TRBD2 identical over 8 bases. Germline V gives CDR1 SGHRS, CDR2 YFSETQ. CDR3 length: 13 residues. The trim removed 0 bases at V and 15 bases at J, leaving 9 bases unmatched. The CDR3 here is CASSLAGRSGGYF. CDR3 DNA: TGCGCCAGCAGCTTGGCCGGAAGAAGCGGGGGCTATTTT. The variable domain in full, completed from reference TRBV5-1 and TRBJ2-3, reads KAGVTQTPRYLIKTRGQQVTLSCSPISGHRSVSWYQQTPGQGLQFLFEYFSETQRNKGNFPGRFSGRQFSNSRSEMNVSTLELGDSALYLCASSLAGRSGGYFGPGTRLTVL.

The chain links TRBV20-1 to TRBJ2-1; 9 bases are a match to TRBD2. The V gene end was trimmed by 3 bases and the J gene end by 8 bases; junction bases not matched to a gene: 8. The CDR3 is made up of 14 amino acids. Germline V gives CDR1 DFQATT, CDR2 SNEGSKA (reference sequence). The CDR3: CSARRGGVVDEQFF. The CDR3 nucleotides are TGCAGTGCTAGGCGGGGGGGCGTCGTCGATGAGCAGTTCTTC.

The rearrangement uses TRBV7-6 and TRBJ2-2; a possible D gene is TRBD1 (5 bases). The CDR3 has 13 amino acids. The V end was cut by 4 bases, the J end by 6 bases, with 9 bases between. CDR1 and CDR2 from the germline V gene are SGHVS and FNYEAQ. The DNA of the CDR3 is TGTGCCAGCAGCTCCAGGGCATCCGGGGAGCTGTTTTTT. It translates to CASSSRASGELFF.

The chain couples TRBV6-5 to TRBJ2-1, with 12 bases that match TRBD2. Trimming removed 4 bases from V and 10 bases from J; junction bases left unmatched: 2. The V gene's germline CDR1 is MNHEY and CDR2 SVGAGI. CDR3 length: 13 residues. CDR3 region: CASSSGLAGEQFF. CDR3 coding DNA: TGTGCCAGCAGTTCCGGACTAGCGGGAGAGCAGTTCTTC.

This clonotype was recorded at least ten times. The chain is built from TRBV29-1 and TRBJ1-2; a weak D match, TRBD1 (5 bases). The CDR3 has 12 residues. V was trimmed by 6 bases and J by 5 bases, leaving 13 bases between them. Germline CDR1 reads SQVTM; CDR2 reads ANQGSEA. In DNA, the CDR3 is TGCAGCGTGGGTGACAGTCAGTATGGCTACACCTTC. It codes for CSVGDSQYGYTF.

A few counts support this clonotype. This CDR3 reads CASSSYSQGGGELFF. The CDR3 region has the DNA TGCGCCAGCAGCTCTTATTCACAGGGCGGCGGGGAGCTGTTTTTT. The rearrangement links TRBV5-1 to TRBJ2-2; D possibly corresponds to TRBD1 (6 bases). This CDR3 region has 15 residues. V was shortened by 3 bases and J by 7 bases, with 16 bases between the two germline ends. The germline gives CDR1 SGHRS, CDR2 YFSETQ.

The chain is built from TRBV15 and TRBJ2-7; D is possibly TRBD2 (6 bases). Germline V CDR1 and CDR2: LNHNV, YYDKDF (reference sequence). The V end lost 8 bases, the J end lost 6 bases, and 14 bases lay between the germline ends. The CDR3 runs 12 residues. The CDR3 protein is CATARGLSEQYF. The CDR3 nucleotides read TGTGCCACCGCTCGGGGGTTAAGCGAGCAGTACTTC.

This clonotype was counted a few times. The junction departs from germline at one end; a sequencing error may be responsible. The chain employs TRBV6-1 and TRBJ2-2; D possibly corresponds to TRBD2 (5 bases). This CDR3 is 15 amino acids long. Germline V lookup: CDR1 MNHNS, CDR2 SASEGT. CDR3 protein: CASSEGGINTGELFF. CDR3 bases: TGTGCCAGCAGCGAAGGAGGAATCAACACCGGGGAGCTGTTTTTT.

Many counts were recorded for this clonotype. The rearrangement links TRBV29-1 to TRBJ2-7, with TRBD1 matching 9 bases. With 4 bases clipped from V and 6 bases from J, the junction kept 10 bases outside the gene matches. Per germline, CDR1 SQVTM and CDR2 ANQGSEA. CDR3 length equals 14 residues. CDR3 bases: TGCAGCGTTGGACACCGGGACAGGGTTTCCGAGCAGTACTTC. This gives the protein CSVGHRDRVSEQYF.

This clonotype was seen more than once but under ten times. The chain joins TRBV20-1 to TRBJ2-2; D is possibly TRBD2 (5 bases). Germline CDR1 and CDR2: DFQATT and SNEGSKA (reference sequence). There are 14 residues in the CDR3. Trimming removed 1 base at V and 4 bases at J, with 10 bases between. The DNA of the CDR3 is TGCAGTGCTAGAGGGCTAGCTGCCACCGGGGAGCTGTTTTTT. Translating it yields CSARGLAATGELFF.

The J gene is TRBJ2-4, the V gene TRBV20-1; 9 nucleotides line up with TRBD2. The CDR3 spans 19 residues. V shed 3 bases and J 0 bases; nucleotides not matched to a gene: 15. The germline CDR1 and CDR2 sequences are DFQATT and SNEGSKA (reference sequence). The DNA of the CDR3 is TGCAGTGCTAGGCATTCCGGGACTAGCAGCCTCCTAGCCAAAAACATTCAGTACTTC. This translates into CSARHSGTSSLLAKNIQYF.

This clonotype occurred a few times. The chain is built from TRBV20-1 and TRBJ2-7; 10 bases match TRBD1. This CDR3 is built from 14 residues. Germline lookup yields CDR1 DFQATT and CDR2 SNEGSKA (reference sequence). The J segment lost 2 bases and the V segment lost 5 bases, leaving 6 bases of the junction unmatched. CDR3 DNA sequence: TGCAGTGCTTTAGGACAGGGGGGGGCCTACGAGCAGTACTTC. It codes for CSALGQGGAYEQYF.

The CDR3 DNA follows: TGCAGTGCTAGGGGACCGCCGGTCTATGAGCAGTACTTC. It encodes CSARGPPVYEQYF. This chain connects TRBV20-1 to TRBJ2-7, with D perhaps assigned TRBD1 or TRBD2 (5 bases each). This CDR3 is 13 amino acids long. The V gene lost 3 bases and the J gene lost 7 bases, with 16 bases spanning the gap. Germline CDR1 DFQATT, CDR2 SNEGSKA (reference sequence).